This TCR beta chain came from a study of read filtering for tumor transcriptome and immune sequencing. About the study: DNase treatment preceded whole-transcriptome library preparation.

From 300 to 450 ng of RNA, a library with molecular barcoded alpha/delta and beta/gamma adaptors was made. TCRdb re-derived calls from the reads in MiXCR, one entry per CDR3 protein. The sample yields tens of thousands of distinct CDR3 sequences, over 11% seen once. This clonotype was recorded many times. CDR3 size: 17 residues. The germline gives CDR1 DFQATT, CDR2 SNEGSKA (reference sequence). The V end lost 0 bases, the J end lost 0 bases, and 15 bases lay between the germline ends. V and J are TRBV20-1 and TRBJ2-1; D gene ambiguous. The source of this sequence is a donor at least 40 years old with multiple myeloma. Sequenced sample: a population of CD138-negative cells sorted from bone marrow. CDR3 sequence reads: CSARDRPSMTSYNEQFF. Here the CDR3 DNA reads TGCAGTGCTAGAGATCGGCCTAGTATGACCTCCTACAATGAGCAGTTCTTC.